The subject of this entry is one T cell receptor (beta chain). Its antigen remains unknown. As to treatment: oral pan-JAK inhibitor, 5-10 mg twice daily. Both peripheral blood and punch biopsies of lesional scalp skin were obtained from patients who had alopecia areata. The entry originates in a study of CD8+ T cells in alopecia areata. Turning to the study itself: Tofacitinib continued for 6 to 18 months and was then withheld for 6 months.

RNA, once extracted, was reverse transcribed into cDNA for use as the sequencing template. Produced via immunoSEQ multiplex PCR; TCRdb's table is partial and in-frame only. The sample has about 190,000 clones, roughly three fifths seen once. Notes on the study in general: With tofacitinib ongoing, many expanded lesional clones persisted in both scalp and blood.

Germline V CDR1 and CDR2: SGHRS, YFSETQ. The CDR3 spans 15 residues. J lost 6 bases, V lost 0 bases, and 7 bases had no gene match. This receptor was obtained from a human donor with alopecia areata. The J gene is TRBJ2-5, the V gene TRBV5-1; TRBD2 aligns across 8 bases. The sample here was CD4+ T cells sorted from blood, taken at week 4, from a patient treated with tofacitinib. The CDR3 spells CASSLVAGGLKTQYF. CDR3 bases: TGCGCCAGCAGCTTGGTTGCGGGAGGTTTGAAGACCCAGTACTTC.